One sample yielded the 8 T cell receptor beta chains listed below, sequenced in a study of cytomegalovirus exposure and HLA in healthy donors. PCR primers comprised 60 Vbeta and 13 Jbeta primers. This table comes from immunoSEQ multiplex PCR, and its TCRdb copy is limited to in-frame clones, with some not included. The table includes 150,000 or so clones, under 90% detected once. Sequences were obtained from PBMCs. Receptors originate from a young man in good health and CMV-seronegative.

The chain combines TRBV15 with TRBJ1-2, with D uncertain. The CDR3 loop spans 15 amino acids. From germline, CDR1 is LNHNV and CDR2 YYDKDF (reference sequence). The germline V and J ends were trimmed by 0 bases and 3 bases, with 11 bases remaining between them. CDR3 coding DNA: TGTGCCACCAGCAGAGATACTGCGCCTGACTATGGCTACACCTTC. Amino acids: CATSRDTAPDYGYTF.

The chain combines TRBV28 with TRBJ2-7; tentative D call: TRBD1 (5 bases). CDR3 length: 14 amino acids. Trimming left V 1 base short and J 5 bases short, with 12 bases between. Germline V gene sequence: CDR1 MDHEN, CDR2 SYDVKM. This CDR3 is CASSLYRQGDEQYF. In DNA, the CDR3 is TGTGCCAGCAGTTTATATCGGCAGGGCGACGAGCAGTACTTC.

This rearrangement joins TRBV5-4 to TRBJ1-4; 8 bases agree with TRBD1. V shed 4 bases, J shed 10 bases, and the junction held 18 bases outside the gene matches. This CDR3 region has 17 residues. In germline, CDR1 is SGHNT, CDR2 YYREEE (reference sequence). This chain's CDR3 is CASSGQGEGHIQGKLFF. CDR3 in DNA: TGTGCCAGCAGCGGACAGGGAGAGGGGCACATTCAAGGAAAACTGTTTTTT.

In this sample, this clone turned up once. In DNA, the CDR3 is TGCGCCAGCAGCTCCCCTTCGGGGCAGGGGGGACCCTACGAGCAGTACTTC. The encoded protein is CASSSPSGQGGPYEQYF. J is TRBJ2-7 and V is TRBV5-1, with D perhaps matching TRBD1 (7 bases). The ends were cut back, 3 bases at V and 2 bases at J, with 21 bases in the middle. Germline V gives CDR1 SGHRS, CDR2 YFSETQ. The CDR3 runs to 17 residues.

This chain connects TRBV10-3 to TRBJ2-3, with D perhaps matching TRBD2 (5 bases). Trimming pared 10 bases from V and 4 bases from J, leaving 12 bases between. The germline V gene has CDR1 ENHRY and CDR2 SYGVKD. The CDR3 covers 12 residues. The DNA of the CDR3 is TGTGCCACGGCCGAGGACTCAGATACGCAGTATTTT. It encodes CATAEDSDTQYF.

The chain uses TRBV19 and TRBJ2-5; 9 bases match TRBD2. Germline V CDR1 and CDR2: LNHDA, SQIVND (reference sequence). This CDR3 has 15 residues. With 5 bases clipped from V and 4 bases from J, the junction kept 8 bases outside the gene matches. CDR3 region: CASSPERGVIETQYF. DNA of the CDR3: TGTGCCAGTAGTCCAGAGCGGGGGGTGATAGAGACCCAGTACTTC.

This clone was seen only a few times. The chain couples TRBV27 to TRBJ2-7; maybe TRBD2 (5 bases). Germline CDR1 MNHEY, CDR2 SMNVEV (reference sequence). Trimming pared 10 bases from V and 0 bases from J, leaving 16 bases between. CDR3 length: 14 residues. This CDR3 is CATSERLGSYEQYF. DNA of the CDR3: TGTGCCACCTCAGAGCGGCTGGGCTCCTACGAGCAGTACTTC.

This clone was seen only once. The chain's CDR3 is CASSNRDSPSPLHF. The CDR3, as DNA: TGTGCCAGCAGCAACCGGGACAGTCCCTCACCCCTCCACTTT. The chain carries TRBV5-4 and TRBJ1-6, with 7 bases identical to TRBD1. This CDR3 contains 14 residues. Germline CDR1 is SGHNT and CDR2 is YYREEE (reference sequence). With 4 bases clipped from V and 10 bases from J, the junction kept 8 bases outside the gene matches.